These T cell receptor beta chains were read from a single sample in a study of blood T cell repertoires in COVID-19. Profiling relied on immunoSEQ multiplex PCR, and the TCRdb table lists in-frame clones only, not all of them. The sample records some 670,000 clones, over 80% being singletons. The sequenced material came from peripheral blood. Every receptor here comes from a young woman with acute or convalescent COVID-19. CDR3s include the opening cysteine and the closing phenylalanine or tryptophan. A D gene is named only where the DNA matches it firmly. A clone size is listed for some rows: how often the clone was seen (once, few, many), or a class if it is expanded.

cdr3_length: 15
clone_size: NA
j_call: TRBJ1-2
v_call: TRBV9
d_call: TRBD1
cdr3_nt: TGTGCCAGCAGCCCTGAACAGGGGTATGGATATGGCTACACCTTC
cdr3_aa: CASSPEQGYGYGYTF

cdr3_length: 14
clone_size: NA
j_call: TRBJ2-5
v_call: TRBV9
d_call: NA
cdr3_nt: TGTGCCAGCAGCGTAGGACAGGTTCAAGAGACCCAGTACTTC
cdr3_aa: CASSVGQVQETQYF

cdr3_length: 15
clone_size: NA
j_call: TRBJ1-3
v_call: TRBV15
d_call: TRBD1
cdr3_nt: TGTGCCACCAGCAGAGAGTGGCAGGGGGCGTACACCATATATTTT
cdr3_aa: CATSREWQGAYTIYF

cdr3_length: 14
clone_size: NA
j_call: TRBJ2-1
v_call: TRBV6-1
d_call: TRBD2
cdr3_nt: TGTGCCAGCAGTGAAGCAGGCCTAGCGGGGAGGGGGTTCTTC
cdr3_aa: CASSEAGLAGRGFF

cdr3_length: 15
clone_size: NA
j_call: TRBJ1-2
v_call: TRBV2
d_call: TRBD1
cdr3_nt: TGTGCCAGCAGTGACCGGGACAGGGGATCATATGGCTACACCTTC
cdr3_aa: CASSDRDRGSYGYTF

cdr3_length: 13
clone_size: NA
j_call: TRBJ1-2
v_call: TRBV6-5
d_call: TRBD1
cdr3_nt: TGTGCCAGCAGTCTGGACAGGGGGTATGGCTACACCTTC
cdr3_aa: CASSLDRGYGYTF

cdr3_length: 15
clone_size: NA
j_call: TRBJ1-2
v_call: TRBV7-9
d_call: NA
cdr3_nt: TGTGCCAGCAGCCACCGGAGTCAGCCTAACTATGGCTACACCTTC
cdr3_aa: CASSHRSQPNYGYTF

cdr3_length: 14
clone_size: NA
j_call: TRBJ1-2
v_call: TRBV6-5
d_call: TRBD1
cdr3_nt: TGTGCCAGCAGCACGACAGGGGGCTACTATGGCTACACCTTC
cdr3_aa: CASSTTGGYYGYTF

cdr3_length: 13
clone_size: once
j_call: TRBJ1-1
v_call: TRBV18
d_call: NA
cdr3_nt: TGTGCCAGCTCACCGGACTTGAACACTGAAGCTTTCTTT
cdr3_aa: CASSPDLNTEAFF

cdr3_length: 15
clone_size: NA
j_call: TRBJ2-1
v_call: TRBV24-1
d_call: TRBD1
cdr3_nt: TGTGCCACCAGTGGCACCGGGACAGGGTACAATGAGCAGTTCTTC
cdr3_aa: CATSGTGTGYNEQFF

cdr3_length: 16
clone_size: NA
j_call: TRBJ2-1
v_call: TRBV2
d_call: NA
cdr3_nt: TGTGCCAGCATATTATACGGCCCCGAGGACTACAATGAGCAGTTCTTC
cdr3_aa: CASILYGPEDYNEQFF

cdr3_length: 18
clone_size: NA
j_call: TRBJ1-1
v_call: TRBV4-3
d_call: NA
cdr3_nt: TGCGCCAGCAGCCAAGCTGCCCCATGGGACATAAAGAACACTGAAGCTTTCTTT
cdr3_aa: CASSQAAPWDIKNTEAFF

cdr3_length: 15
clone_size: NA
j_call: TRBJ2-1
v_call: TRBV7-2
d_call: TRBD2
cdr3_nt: TGTGCCAGCAGCCTTAGCGGGGGGTCCTACAATGAGCAGTTCTTC
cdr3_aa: CASSLSGGSYNEQFF

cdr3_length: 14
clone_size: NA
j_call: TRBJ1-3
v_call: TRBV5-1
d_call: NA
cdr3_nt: TGCGCCAGCAGCTGGGGGGTCAACAGAGACACCATATATTTT
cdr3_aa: CASSWGVNRDTIYF

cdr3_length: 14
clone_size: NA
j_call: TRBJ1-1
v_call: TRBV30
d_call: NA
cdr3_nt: TGTGCCTGGGCACAGGGTCCTCGGAACACTGAAGCTTTCTTT
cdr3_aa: CAWAQGPRNTEAFF

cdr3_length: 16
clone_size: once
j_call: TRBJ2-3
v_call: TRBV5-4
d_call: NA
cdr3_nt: TGTGCCAGCAGCTTGAGAGTGGGGGGAAGGACAGATACGCAGTATTTT
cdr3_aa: CASSLRVGGRTDTQYF

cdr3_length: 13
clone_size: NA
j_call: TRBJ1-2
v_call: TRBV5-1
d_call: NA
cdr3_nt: TGCGCCAGCAGCCCAGGGGTAAACTATGGCTACACCTTC
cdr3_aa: CASSPGVNYGYTF

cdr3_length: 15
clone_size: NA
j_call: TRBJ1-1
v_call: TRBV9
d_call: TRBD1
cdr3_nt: TGTGCCAGCAGCGTAGGTAGAGGGGACAGCACTGAAGCTTTCTTT
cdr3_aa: CASSVGRGDSTEAFF

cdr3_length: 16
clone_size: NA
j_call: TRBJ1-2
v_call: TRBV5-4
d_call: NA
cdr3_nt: TGTGCCAGCAGCCAAGAACCCCAACCTGGCATCTATGGCTACACCTTC
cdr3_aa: CASSQEPQPGIYGYTF

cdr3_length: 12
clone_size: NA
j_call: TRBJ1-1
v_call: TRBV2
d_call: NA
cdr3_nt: TGTGCCAGCAAAGGGGGTGCCACTGAAGCTTTCTTT
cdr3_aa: CASKGGATEAFF

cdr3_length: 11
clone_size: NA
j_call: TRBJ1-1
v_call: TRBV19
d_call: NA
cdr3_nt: TGTGCCAGTTCATATAGCGCTGAAGCTTTCTTT
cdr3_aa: CASSYSAEAFF

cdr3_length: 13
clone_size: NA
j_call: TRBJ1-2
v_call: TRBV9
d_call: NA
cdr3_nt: TGTGCCAGCAGAGCCCTTGATGACTATGGCTACACCTTC
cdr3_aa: CASRALDDYGYTF

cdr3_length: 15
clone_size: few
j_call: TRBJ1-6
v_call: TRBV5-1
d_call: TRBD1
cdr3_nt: TGCGCCAGCAGCACCGGGGACAGTTATAATTCACCCCTCCACTTT
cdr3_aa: CASSTGDSYNSPLHF

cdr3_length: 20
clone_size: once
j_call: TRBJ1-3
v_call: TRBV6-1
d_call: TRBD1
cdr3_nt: TGTGCCAGCAGTGATCGTTCCCTATGGACAGGGCGACCATGGGGAAACACCATATATTTT
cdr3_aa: CASSDRSLWTGRPWGNTIYF

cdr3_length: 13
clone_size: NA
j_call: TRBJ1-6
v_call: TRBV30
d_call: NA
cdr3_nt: TGTGCCTGGAGAAGCGACTATAATTCACCCCTCCACTTT
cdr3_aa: CAWRSDYNSPLHF

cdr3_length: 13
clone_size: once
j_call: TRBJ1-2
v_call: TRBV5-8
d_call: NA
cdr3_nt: TGTGCCAGCAGCTTTCTGGGCCACTATGGCTACACCTTC
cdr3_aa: CASSFLGHYGYTF

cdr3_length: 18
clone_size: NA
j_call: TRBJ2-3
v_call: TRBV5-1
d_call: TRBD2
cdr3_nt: TGCGCCAGCAGCTTGGCCGTCGGTAGCGGGGGGGCCAGGGATACGCAGTATTTT
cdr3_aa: CASSLAVGSGGARDTQYF

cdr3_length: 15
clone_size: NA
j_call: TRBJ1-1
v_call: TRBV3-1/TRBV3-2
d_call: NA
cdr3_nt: TGTGCCAGCAGCCCATCGCCGGGACACAACACTGAAGCTTTCTTT
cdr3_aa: CASSPSPGHNTEAFF

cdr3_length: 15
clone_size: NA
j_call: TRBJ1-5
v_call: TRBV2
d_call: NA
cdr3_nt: TGTGCCAGCAGTGATTACAGTGATTCGATTCAGCCCCAGCATTTT
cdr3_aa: CASSDYSDSIQPQHF

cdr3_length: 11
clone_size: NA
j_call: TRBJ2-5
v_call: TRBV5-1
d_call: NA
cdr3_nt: TGCGCCAGCAGCTTGCTAGAGACCCAGTACTTC
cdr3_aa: CASSLLETQYF

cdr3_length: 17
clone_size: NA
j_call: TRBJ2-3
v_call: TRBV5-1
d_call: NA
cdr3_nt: TGCGCCAGCAGCTTGGGTCTGGGTAGCGGAGGCACAGATACGCAGTATTTT
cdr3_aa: CASSLGLGSGGTDTQYF

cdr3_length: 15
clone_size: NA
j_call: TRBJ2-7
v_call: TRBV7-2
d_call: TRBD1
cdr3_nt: TGTGCCAGCAGCTCCCACCAAACAGGGGTTCGCGAGCAGTACTTC
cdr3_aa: CASSSHQTGVREQYF

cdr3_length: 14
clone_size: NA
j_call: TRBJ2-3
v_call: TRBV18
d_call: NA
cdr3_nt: TGTGCCAGCTCACCTCCGACTAGCACAGATACGCAGTATTTT
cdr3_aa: CASSPPTSTDTQYF

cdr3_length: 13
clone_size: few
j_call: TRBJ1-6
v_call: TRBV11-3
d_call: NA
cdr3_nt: TGTGCCAGCAGCTTGACAGGCGGATCACCCCTCCACTTT
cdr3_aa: CASSLTGGSPLHF

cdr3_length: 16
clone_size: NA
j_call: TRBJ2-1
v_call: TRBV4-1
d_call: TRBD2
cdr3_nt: TGCGCCAGCAACCTGGGGCTAGCGGTTTTATACAATGAGCAGTTCTTC
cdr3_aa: CASNLGLAVLYNEQFF

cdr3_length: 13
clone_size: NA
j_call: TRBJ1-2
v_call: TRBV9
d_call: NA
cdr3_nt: TGTGCCAGCAGCACAAGGGGCGGCTATGGCTACACCTTC
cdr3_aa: CASSTRGGYGYTF

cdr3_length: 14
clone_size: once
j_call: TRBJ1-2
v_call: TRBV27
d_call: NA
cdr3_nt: TGTGCCAGCAGTTTGGGAGGGGGTGCAGGTGGCTACACCTTC
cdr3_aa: CASSLGGGAGGYTF

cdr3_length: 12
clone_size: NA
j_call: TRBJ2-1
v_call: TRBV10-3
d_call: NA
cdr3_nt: TGTGCCATCAGTGATCCGTACAATGAGCAGTTCTTC
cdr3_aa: CAISDPYNEQFF

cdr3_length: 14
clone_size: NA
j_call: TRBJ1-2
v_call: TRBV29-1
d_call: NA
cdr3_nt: TGCAGCGTTGGCCCCCCGCGGATCGAGGGTGGCTACACCTTC
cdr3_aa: CSVGPPRIEGGYTF

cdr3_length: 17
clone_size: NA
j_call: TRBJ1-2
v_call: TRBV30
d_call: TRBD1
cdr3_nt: TGTGCCTGGAGTGTACTCACAGGGGGCCGCGCTCTCTATGGCTACACCTTC
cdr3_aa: CAWSVLTGGRALYGYTF

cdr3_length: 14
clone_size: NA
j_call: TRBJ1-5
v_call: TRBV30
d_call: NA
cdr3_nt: TGTGCCTGGAGTGTCGAACAGGCGAGTCAGCCCCAGCATTTT
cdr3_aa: CAWSVEQASQPQHF

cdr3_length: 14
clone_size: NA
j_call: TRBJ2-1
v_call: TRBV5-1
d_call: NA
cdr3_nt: TGCGCCAGCAGCTTTGTACTAGCCAACAATGAGCAGTTCTTC
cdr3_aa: CASSFVLANNEQFF

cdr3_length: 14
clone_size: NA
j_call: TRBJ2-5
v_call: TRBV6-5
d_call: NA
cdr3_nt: TGTGCCAGCAGTCCCCCCGACAGCCAAGAGACCCAGTACTTC
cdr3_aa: CASSPPDSQETQYF

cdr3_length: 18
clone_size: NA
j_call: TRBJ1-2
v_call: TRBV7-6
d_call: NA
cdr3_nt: TGTGCCAGCAGCTTATACGACCCACCCCCGGGGAGTCTCGATGGCTACACCTTC
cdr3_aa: CASSLYDPPPGSLDGYTF